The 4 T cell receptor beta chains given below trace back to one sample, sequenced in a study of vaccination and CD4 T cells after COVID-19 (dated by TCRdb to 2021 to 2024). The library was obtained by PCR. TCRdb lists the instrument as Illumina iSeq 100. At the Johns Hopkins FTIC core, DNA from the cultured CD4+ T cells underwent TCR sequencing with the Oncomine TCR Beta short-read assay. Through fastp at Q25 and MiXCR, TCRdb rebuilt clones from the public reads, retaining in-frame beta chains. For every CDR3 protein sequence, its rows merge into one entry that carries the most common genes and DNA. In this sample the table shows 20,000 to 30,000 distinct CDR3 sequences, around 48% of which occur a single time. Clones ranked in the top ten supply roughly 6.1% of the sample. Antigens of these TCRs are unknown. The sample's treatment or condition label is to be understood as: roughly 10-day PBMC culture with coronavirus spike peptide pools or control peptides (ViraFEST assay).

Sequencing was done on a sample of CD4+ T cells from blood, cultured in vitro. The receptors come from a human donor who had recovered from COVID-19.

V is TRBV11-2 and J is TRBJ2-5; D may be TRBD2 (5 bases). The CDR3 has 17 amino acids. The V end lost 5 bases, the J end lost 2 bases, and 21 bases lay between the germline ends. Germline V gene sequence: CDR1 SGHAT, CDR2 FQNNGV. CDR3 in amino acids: CASSTPRRRLTQETQYF. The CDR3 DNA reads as TGTGCCAGCAGCACCCCTCGAAGGAGGCTGACACAAGAGACCCAGTACTTC.

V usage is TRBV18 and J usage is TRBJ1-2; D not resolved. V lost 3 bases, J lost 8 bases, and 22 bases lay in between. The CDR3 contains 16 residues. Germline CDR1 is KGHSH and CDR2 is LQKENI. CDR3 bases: TGTGCCAGCTCACCCTGGGAACGGATCATCGCGGGGGGCTACACCTTC. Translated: CASSPWERIIAGGYTF.

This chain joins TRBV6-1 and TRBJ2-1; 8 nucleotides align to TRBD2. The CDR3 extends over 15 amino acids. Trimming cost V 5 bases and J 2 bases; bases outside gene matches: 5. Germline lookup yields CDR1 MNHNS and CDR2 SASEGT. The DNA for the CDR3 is TGTGCCAGCAGTACTTCCGGGGGGGCCTACAATGAGCAGTTCTTC. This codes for CASSTSGGAYNEQFF.

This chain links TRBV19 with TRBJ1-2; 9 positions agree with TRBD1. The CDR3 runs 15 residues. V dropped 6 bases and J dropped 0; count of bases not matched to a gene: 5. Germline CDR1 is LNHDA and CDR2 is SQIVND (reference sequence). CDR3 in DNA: TGTGCCAGTAGCGAGACAGGGGGAACTAACTATGGCTACACCTTC. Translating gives CASSETGGTNYGYTF.